This T cell receptor beta chain was recorded in a study of T cell responses to AZD1222 COVID-19 vaccine. This CDR3 comprises 12 residues. Trimming shortened V by 1 base and J by 6 bases, and 3 bases separated the two germline ends. Germline-derived CDR1 and CDR2 are LNHNV and YYDKDF (reference sequence). Sequencing used immunoSEQ multiplex PCR; TCRdb keeps in-frame clones, though not all of them. The sample yields about 180,000 clones, roughly 94% seen once. The chain employs TRBV15 and TRBJ1-4, with D hard to call. The sequence came from an adult who received the AZD1222 COVID-19 vaccine. Sequences were derived from peripheral blood, sampled 28 days after the second AZD1222 dose. Here the CDR3 reads CATSRGYEKLFF. The CDR3 bases are TGTGCCACCAGCAGAGGGTATGAAAAACTGTTTTTT.